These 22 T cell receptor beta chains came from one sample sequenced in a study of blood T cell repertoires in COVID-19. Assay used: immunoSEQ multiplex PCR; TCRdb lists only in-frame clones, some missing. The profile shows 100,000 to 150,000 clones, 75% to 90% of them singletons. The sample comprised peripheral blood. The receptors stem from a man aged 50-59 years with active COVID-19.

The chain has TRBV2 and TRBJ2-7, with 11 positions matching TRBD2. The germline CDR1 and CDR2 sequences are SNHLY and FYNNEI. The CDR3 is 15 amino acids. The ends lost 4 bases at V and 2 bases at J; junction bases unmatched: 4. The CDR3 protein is CASSVLAGGPYEQYF. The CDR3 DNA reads TGTGCCAGCAGTGTCCTAGCGGGGGGCCCCTACGAGCAGTACTTC.

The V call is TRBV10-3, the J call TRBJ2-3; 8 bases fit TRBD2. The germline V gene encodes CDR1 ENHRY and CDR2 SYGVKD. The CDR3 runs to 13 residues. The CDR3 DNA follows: TGTACCGCGGGGGGACGTAGCACAGATACGCAGTATTTT. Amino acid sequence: CTAGGRSTDTQYF.

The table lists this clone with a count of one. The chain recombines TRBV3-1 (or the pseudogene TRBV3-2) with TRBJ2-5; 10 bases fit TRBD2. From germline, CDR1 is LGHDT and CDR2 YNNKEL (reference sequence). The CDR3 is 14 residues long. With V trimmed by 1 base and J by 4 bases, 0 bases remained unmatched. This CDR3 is CASSQGTSGETQYF. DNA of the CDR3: TGTGCCAGCAGCCAAGGGACTAGCGGAGAGACCCAGTACTTC.

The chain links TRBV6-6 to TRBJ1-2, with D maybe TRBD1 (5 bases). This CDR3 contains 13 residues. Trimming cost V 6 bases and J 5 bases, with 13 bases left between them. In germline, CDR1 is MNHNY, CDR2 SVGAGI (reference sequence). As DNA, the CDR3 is TGTGCCAGCAGAGCGGGGCAGACTTATGGCTACACCTTC. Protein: CASRAGQTYGYTF.

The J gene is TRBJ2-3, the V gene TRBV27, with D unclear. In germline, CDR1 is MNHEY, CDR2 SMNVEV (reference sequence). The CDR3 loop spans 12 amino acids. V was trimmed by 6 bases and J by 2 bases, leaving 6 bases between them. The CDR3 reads CASSSYTDTQYF. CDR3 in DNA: TGTGCCAGCAGCTCCTACACAGATACGCAGTATTTT.

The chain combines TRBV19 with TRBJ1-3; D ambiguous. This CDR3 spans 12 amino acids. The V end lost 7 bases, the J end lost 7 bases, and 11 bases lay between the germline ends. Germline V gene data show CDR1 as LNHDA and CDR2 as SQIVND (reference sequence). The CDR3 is CASTGVWNTIYF. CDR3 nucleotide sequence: TGTGCCAGTACCGGGGTGTGGAACACCATATATTTT.

CDR3 region: CASSPTGSGTGELFF. Here the CDR3 DNA reads TGTGCCAGCAGTCCGACAGGGAGTGGGACCGGGGAGCTGTTTTTT. The chain has TRBV2 and TRBJ2-2; 7 bases are a match to TRBD1. This CDR3 contains 15 residues. Germline CDR1 is SNHLY and CDR2 is FYNNEI. Trimming at V came to 5 bases and at J to 5 bases, leaving 8 bases not matched to a gene. Full variable domain (remainder filled in from reference TRBV2 and TRBJ2-2): EPEVTQTPSHQVTQMGQEVILRCVPISNHLYFYWYRQILGQKVEFLVSFYNNEISEKSEIFDDQFSVERPDGSNFTLKIRSTKLEDSAMYFCASSPTGSGTGELFFGEGSRLTVL.

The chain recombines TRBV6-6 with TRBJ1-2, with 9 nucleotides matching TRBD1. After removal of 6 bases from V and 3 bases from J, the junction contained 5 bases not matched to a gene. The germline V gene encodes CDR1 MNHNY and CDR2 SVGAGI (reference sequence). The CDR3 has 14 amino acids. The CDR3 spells CASSQQGADYGYTF. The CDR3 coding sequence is TGTGCCAGCAGCCAACAGGGGGCAGACTATGGCTACACCTTC.

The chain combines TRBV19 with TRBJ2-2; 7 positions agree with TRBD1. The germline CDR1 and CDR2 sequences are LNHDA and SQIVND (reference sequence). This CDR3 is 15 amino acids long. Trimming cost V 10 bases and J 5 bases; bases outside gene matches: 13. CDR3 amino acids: CATYYRQGWTGELFF. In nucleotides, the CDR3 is TGTGCCACGTATTACCGACAGGGTTGGACCGGGGAGCTGTTTTTT. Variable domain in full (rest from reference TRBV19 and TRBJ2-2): DGGITQSPKYLFRKEGQNVTLSCEQNLNHDAMYWYRQDPGQGLRLIYYSQIVNDFQKGDIAEGYSVSREKKESFPLTVTSAQKNPTAFYLCATYYRQGWTGELFFGEGSRLTVL.

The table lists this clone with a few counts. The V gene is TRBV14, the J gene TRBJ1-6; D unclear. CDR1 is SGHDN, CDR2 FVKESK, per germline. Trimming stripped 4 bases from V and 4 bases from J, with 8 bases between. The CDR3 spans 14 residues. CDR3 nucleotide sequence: TGTGCCAGCAGCCCAGGCCCATATAATTCACCCCTCCACTTT. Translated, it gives CASSPGPYNSPLHF.

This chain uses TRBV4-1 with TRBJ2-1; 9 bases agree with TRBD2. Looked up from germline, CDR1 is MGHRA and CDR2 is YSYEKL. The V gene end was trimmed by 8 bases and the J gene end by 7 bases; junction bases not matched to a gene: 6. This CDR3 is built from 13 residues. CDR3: CASRGGAKNEQFF. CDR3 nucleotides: TGCGCCAGCCGCGGGGGGGCCAAGAATGAGCAGTTCTTC.

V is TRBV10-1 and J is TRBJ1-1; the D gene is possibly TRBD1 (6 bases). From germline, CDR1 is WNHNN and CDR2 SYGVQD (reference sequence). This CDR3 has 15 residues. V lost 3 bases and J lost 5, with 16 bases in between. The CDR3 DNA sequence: TGCGCCAGCAGTGACCCGACCGAAGGGGGAACTGAAGCTTTCTTT. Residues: CASSDPTEGGTEAFF.

CDR3 sequence: CASSPQGTYEQYF. The DNA of the CDR3 is TGTGCCAGCTCACCTCAGGGCACCTACGAGCAGTACTTC. The genes are TRBV18 and TRBJ2-7; maybe TRBD1 (5 bases). The germline V and J ends were trimmed by 3 bases and 2 bases, with 8 bases remaining between them. Germline V gene lookup returns CDR1 KGHSH and CDR2 LQKENI. The CDR3 has 13 residues.

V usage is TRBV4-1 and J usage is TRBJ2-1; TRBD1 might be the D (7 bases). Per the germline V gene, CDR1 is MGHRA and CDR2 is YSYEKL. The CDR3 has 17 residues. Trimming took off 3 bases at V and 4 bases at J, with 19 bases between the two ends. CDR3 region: CASSHKVQGRKYNEQFF. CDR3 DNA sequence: TGCGCCAGCAGCCATAAAGTACAGGGGAGGAAGTACAATGAGCAGTTCTTC.

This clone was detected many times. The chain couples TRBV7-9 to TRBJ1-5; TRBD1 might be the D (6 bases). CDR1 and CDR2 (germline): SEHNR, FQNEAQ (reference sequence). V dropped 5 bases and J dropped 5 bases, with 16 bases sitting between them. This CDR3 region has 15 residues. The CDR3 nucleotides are TGTGCCAGCAGCCCGCCGGGGCAGGGGTATCAGCCCCAGCATTTT. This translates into CASSPPGQGYQPQHF.

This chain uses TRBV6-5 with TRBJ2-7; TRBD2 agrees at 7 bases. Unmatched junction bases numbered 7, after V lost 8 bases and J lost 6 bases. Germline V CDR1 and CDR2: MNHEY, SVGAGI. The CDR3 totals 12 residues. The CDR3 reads CASLLGGGEQYF. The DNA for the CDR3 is TGTGCCAGCCTATTGGGGGGGGGCGAGCAGTACTTC.

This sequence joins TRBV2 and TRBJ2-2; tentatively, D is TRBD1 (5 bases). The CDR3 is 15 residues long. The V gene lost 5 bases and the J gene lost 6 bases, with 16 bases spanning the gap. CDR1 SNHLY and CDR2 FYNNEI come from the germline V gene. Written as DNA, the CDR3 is TGTGCCAGCAGTTCGGAAATGGGCAGGGCCGGGGAGCTGTTTTTT. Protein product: CASSSEMGRAGELFF.

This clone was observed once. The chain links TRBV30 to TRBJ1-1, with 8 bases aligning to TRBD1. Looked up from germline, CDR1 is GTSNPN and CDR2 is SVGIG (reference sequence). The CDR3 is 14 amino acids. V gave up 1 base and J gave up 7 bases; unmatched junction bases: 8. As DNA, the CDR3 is TGTGCCTGGAGTGAAATAGGGACAGGTAATGAAGCTTTCTTT. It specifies CAWSEIGTGNEAFF.

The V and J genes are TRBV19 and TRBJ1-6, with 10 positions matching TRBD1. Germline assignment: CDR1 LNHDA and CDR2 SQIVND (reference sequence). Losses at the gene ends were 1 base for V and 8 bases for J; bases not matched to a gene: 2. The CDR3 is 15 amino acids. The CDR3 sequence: CASSIAGQGDSPLHF. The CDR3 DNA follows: TGTGCCAGTAGTATAGCCGGACAGGGGGATTCACCCCTCCACTTT.

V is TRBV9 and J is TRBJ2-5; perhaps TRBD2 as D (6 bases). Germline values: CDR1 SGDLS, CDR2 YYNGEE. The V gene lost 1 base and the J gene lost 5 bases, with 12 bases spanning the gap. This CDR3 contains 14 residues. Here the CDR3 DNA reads TGTGCCAGCAGCGTATCGACTCGGGGGGAGACCCAGTACTTC. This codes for CASSVSTRGETQYF. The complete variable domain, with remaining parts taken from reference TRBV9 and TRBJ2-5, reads DSGVTQTPKHLITATGQRVTLRCSPRSGDLSVYWYQQSLDQGLQFLIQYYNGEERAKGNILERFSAQQFPDLHSELNLSSLELGDSALYFCASSVSTRGETQYFGPGTRLLVL.

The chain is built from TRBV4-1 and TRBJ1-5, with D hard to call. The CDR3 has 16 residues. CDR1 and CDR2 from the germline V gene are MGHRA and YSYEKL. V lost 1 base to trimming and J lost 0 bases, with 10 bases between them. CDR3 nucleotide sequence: TGCGCCAGCAGCCAAGGTGGTACGGTTAGCAATCAGCCCCAGCATTTT. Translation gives CASSQGGTVSNQPQHF.

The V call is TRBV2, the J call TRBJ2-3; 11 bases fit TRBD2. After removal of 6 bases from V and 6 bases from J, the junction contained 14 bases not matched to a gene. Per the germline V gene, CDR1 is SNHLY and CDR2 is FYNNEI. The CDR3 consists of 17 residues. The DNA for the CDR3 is TGTGCCAGCAGCTTCCAACCTAGCGGGGGGTTCGGGGATACGCAGTATTTT. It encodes CASSFQPSGGFGDTQYF.